This T cell receptor (beta chain) emerged from a study of cytomegalovirus exposure and HLA in healthy donors. The PCR had 60 Vbeta and 13 Jbeta primers. Clones were sequenced by immunoSEQ multiplex PCR, and TCRdb holds only the in-frame ones, with some missing. The profile shows 100,000 or so clones, 74% of them singletons. Of note for this clone: Its target is unknown.

Study-level points and caveats: Most TCR sequences showed up rarely, but some public TCRs showed up in many donors. Prior analysis indicated that the majority of TCR beta V segments exhibited productivity approximately 87% or approximately 30% of the time. As a later analysis showed, a missense DCLRE1C variant was linked to trimming of TCR beta V- and J-genes.

This clonotype originated in a human donor in good health. Sequenced input: PBMCs.

CDR3 sequence (DNA): TGCGCCAGCAGCCCTAGCGGGGTCTCCTACGAGCAGTACTTC. Its translation is CASSPSGVSYEQYF. The chain employs TRBV5-1 and TRBJ2-7; TRBD2 aligns across 9 bases. The ends lost 4 bases at V and 0 bases at J; junction bases unmatched: 2. Germline lookup yields CDR1 SGHRS and CDR2 YFSETQ. The CDR3 spans 14 residues.